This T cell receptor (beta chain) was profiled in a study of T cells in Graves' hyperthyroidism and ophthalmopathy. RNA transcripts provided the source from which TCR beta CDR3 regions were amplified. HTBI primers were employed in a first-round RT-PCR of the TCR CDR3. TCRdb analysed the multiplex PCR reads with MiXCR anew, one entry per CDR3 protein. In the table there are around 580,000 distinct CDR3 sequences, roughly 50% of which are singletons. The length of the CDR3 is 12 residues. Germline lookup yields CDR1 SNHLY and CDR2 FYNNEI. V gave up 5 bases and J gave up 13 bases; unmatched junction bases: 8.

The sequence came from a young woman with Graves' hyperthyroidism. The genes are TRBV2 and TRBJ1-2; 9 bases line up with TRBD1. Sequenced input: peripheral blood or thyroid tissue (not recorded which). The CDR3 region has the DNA TGTGCCAGCAGTTCCGGGACAGGGTTTGTCACCTTC. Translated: CASSSGTGFVTF.